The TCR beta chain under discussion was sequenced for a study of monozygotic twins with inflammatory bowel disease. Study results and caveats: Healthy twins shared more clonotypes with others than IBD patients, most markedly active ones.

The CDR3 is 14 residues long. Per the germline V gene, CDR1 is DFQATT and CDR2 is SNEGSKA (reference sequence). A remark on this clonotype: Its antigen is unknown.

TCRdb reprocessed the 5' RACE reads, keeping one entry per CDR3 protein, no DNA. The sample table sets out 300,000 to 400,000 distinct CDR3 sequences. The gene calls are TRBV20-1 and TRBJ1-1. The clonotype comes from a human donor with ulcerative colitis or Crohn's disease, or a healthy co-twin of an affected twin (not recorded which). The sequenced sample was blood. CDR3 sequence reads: CSAILGSSNTEAFF.